Listed here are 32 T cell receptor beta chains from one sample, sequenced in a study of T cells in Graves' hyperthyroidism and ophthalmopathy. Regions amplified from RNA transcripts were the TCR beta CDR3 regions. The TCR CDR3 first-round RT-PCR relied on the HTBI primer set. From the multiplex PCR reads, TCRdb called clonotypes with MiXCR, one entry per CDR3 protein. The table includes over 120,000 distinct CDR3 sequences, less than 25% detected once. The sequenced sample was blood. Source of these receptors: a woman in her forties or fifties with Graves' hyperthyroidism that later progressed to Graves' ophthalmopathy.

This clonotype showed up just a few times. V usage is TRBV6-5 and J usage is TRBJ1-3; D gene uncertain. Trimming left V 0 bases short and J 7 bases short, with 25 bases between. Germline values: CDR1 MNHEY, CDR2 SVGAGI. This CDR3 is built from 19 residues. The CDR3 sequence is CASSYSKAKGRPLGNTIYF. In DNA form, the CDR3 reads TGTGCCAGCAGTTACTCGAAGGCCAAAGGCCGGCCTCTCGGGAACACCATATATTTT.

This clonotype was seen many times. This chain connects TRBV3-1 to TRBJ2-7; 7 bases align to TRBD1. Germline CDR1 is LGHDT and CDR2 is YNNKEL (reference sequence). The CDR3 contains 14 residues. J was trimmed by 7 bases and V by 4 bases; bases with no gene match: 10. The CDR3 spells CASSRATDRAEQYF. The CDR3 bases are TGTGCCAGCAGCCGAGCAACCGACAGGGCAGAGCAGTACTTC.

The chain employs TRBV2 and TRBJ2-5; 15 nucleotides match TRBD2. Germline V gives CDR1 SNHLY, CDR2 FYNNEI. Unmatched junction bases numbered 2, after V lost 8 bases and J lost 4 bases. The CDR3 runs 14 residues. The CDR3: CASGLAGGPETQYF. The CDR3 coding sequence is TGTGCCAGCGGACTAGCGGGAGGGCCAGAGACCCAGTACTTC.

This clonotype was recorded many times. This chain links TRBV20-1 with TRBJ1-4; D may be TRBD1 (5 bases). Germline assignment: CDR1 DFQATT and CDR2 SNEGSKA (reference sequence). This CDR3 contains 15 residues. Trimming stripped 6 bases from V and 0 bases from J, with 14 bases between. The CDR3 region is CSADKGRATNEKLFF. CDR3 coding DNA: TGCAGTGCAGACAAGGGACGTGCAACTAATGAAAAACTGTTTTTT.

This clonotype was recorded at least ten times. J is TRBJ2-1 and V is TRBV24-1; TRBD1 matches 7 bases. The V segment lost 9 bases and the J segment 5 bases; nucleotides outside the gene matches: 6. The CDR3 spans 13 residues. Germline assignment: CDR1 KGHDR and CDR2 SFDVKD. Written as DNA, the CDR3 is TGTGCCACCCTGGGACAGAACAACAATGAGCAGTTCTTC. It translates to CATLGQNNNEQFF.

Ten or more counts support this clonotype. V and J are TRBV6-5 and TRBJ1-1, with D tentatively TRBD1 (5 bases). V lost 4 bases to trimming and J lost 7 bases, with 16 bases between them. This CDR3 has 14 residues. Germline CDR1 MNHEY, CDR2 SVGAGI. CDR3 DNA sequence: TGTGCCAGCAGTTCCCCCGGGACTCCCAGTGAAGCTTTCTTT. Translated: CASSSPGTPSEAFF.

This clonotype came up many times. V is TRBV5-1 and J is TRBJ1-1; D is unresolved. Germline V gives CDR1 SGHRS, CDR2 YFSETQ. This CDR3 has 15 residues. V was shortened by 2 bases and J by 4 bases, with 15 bases between the two germline ends. The DNA of the CDR3 is TGCGCCAGCAGCTTAATGCCAGGTGGAACCACTGAAGCTTTCTTT. Protein sequence: CASSLMPGGTTEAFF.

V gene TRBV20-1 combines with J gene TRBJ1-2; D is ambiguous. The ends were cut back, 1 base at V and 6 bases at J, with 12 bases in the middle. CDR1 and CDR2 (germline): DFQATT, SNEGSKA (reference sequence). This CDR3 has 13 amino acids. The CDR3 loop reads CSARVAGEDGYTF. The CDR3 DNA follows: TGCAGTGCTAGAGTGGCCGGGGAAGATGGCTACACCTTC.

This clonotype was picked up many times. The chain recombines TRBV20-1 with TRBJ1-5; TRBD1 might be the D (5 bases). The germline V gene has CDR1 DFQATT and CDR2 SNEGSKA (reference sequence). The CDR3 has 15 residues. Trimming took off 5 bases at V and 4 bases at J, with 18 bases between the two ends. The CDR3 sequence: CSAVRAGRPNQPQHF. In DNA form, the CDR3 reads TGCAGTGCTGTTCGCGCGGGACGGCCGAATCAGCCCCAGCATTTT.

This clonotype appeared many times. The chain employs TRBV7-9 and TRBJ1-1, with 7 bases aligning to TRBD1. Losses at the gene ends were 4 bases for V and 7 bases for J; bases not matched to a gene: 6. The CDR3 spans 13 residues. Germline values: CDR1 SEHNR, CDR2 FQNEAQ (reference sequence). CDR3 sequence: CASSSVGTVEAFF. In nucleotides, the CDR3 is TGTGCCAGCAGCTCAGTCGGGACAGTTGAAGCTTTCTTT.

This clonotype was observed many times. The chain carries TRBV2 and TRBJ2-7; tentatively, D is TRBD1 (6 bases). V was pared by 10 bases and J by 3 bases, with 16 bases between. Looked up from germline, CDR1 is SNHLY and CDR2 is FYNNEI. The CDR3 loop spans 13 amino acids. CDR3 nucleotides: TGTGCCACCACCCCCGGGACAAACTACGAGCAGTACTTC. Amino acids: CATTPGTNYEQYF.

At least ten counts were recorded for this clonotype. The chain uses TRBV5-1 and TRBJ2-7; D possibly corresponds to TRBD1 (5 bases). V shed 0 bases and J shed 2 bases, with 12 bases lying between them. This CDR3 contains 15 residues. CDR1 is SGHRS, CDR2 YFSETQ, per germline. CDR3 nucleotides: TGCGCCAGCAGCTTGGAAGGGGCCGCTACCTACGAGCAGTACTTC. Its protein product is CASSLEGAATYEQYF.

This clonotype was recorded a few times. The J gene is TRBJ1-2, the V gene TRBV5-1; the D gene is possibly TRBD1 (5 bases). The CDR3 has 15 amino acids. V was trimmed by 0 bases and J by 5 bases, leaving 14 bases between them. Germline loops: CDR1 SGHRS, CDR2 YFSETQ. The CDR3 protein is CASSLDAGTQYGYTF. The CDR3, as DNA: TGCGCCAGCAGCTTGGACGCAGGGACTCAATATGGCTACACCTTC. The full variable domain, in which reference TRBV5-1 and TRBJ1-2 provide the parts outside the CDR3, is KAGVTQTPRYLIKTRGQQVTLSCSPISGHRSVSWYQQTPGQGLQFLFEYFSETQRNKGNFPGRFSGRQFSNSRSEMNVSTLELGDSALYLCASSLDAGTQYGYTFGSGTRLTVV.

Ten or more counts support this clonotype. V usage is TRBV20-1 and J usage is TRBJ2-3; 8 bases match TRBD2. Per the germline V gene, CDR1 is DFQATT and CDR2 is SNEGSKA (reference sequence). J gave up 5 bases and V 5 bases, and 9 bases lay outside the gene matches. The CDR3 runs 14 residues. This chain's CDR3 is CSAWGSGSGDTQYF. In DNA, the CDR3 is TGCAGTGCTTGGGGCAGCGGGAGCGGAGATACGCAGTATTTT.

Worth noting for this clonotype: The CDR3 does not close with the conserved phenylalanine or tryptophan, likely indicating a read error. The chain links TRBV20-1 to TRBJ2-7, with TRBD2 matching over 13 bases. Trimming at V came to 5 bases and at J to 4 bases, leaving 11 bases not matched to a gene. This CDR3 has 16 amino acids. From germline, CDR1 is DFQATT and CDR2 SNEGSKA (reference sequence). The CDR3 loop reads CSAYTAGLAGVYEQYL. Written as DNA, the CDR3 is TGCAGTGCTTACACCGCCGGACTAGCGGGAGTGTACGAGCAGTACCTC.

With regard to this clonotype: A read error is possible here, since a much larger clone lies one base away. The chain couples TRBV20-1 to TRBJ2-2, with D perhaps TRBD2 (5 bases). There are 16 residues in the CDR3. Germline-derived CDR1 and CDR2 are DFQATT and SNEGSKA (reference sequence). In nucleotides, the CDR3 is TGCAGTGCTAGACCGCAAACTAGTACGAACACCGAGGAGCTGTTTTTT. Its protein is CSARPQTSTNTEELFF.

The sample holds many counts of this clonotype. The J gene is TRBJ2-1, the V gene TRBV11-3; no clear D. Trimming took 2 bases from V and 6 from J, leaving 8 bases between them. Germline CDR1 SGHNT, CDR2 YENEEA. CDR3 length equals 13 residues. Here the CDR3 reads CASSLSSPNEQFF. The DNA of the CDR3 is TGTGCCAGCAGCTTATCCTCTCCCAATGAGCAGTTCTTC.

This clonotype appeared many times. The V call is TRBV24-1, the J call TRBJ1-5; no reliable D call. From germline, CDR1 is KGHDR and CDR2 SFDVKD. The CDR3 is 12 amino acids. V was pared by 5 bases and J by 4 bases, with 5 bases between. The CDR3 region has the DNA TGTGCCACCAGTGCTGGGAATCAGCCCCAGCATTTT. It encodes CATSAGNQPQHF.

The gene calls are TRBV12-3 or TRBV12-4 and TRBJ1-1; D remains ambiguous. Trimming stripped 4 bases from V and 1 base from J, with 13 bases between. CDR3 length equals 15 residues. The chain's CDR3 is CASSSRPTQNTEAFF. The CDR3, as DNA: TGTGCCAGCAGTTCCCGACCGACCCAGAACACTGAAGCTTTCTTT.

This sequence joins TRBV10-2 and TRBJ1-2, with a weak D call TRBD1 (5 bases). The CDR3 is made up of 13 amino acids. Trimming pared 7 bases from V and 5 bases from J, leaving 14 bases between. Per germline, CDR1 WSHSY and CDR2 SAAADI. CDR3 DNA: TGCGCCAGCACCAAGACAGTGGAATATGGCTACACCTTC. The encoded protein is CASTKTVEYGYTF.

This clonotype was seen a handful of times. The V and J genes are TRBV7-8 and TRBJ1-1, with TRBD1 identical over 7 bases. The germline CDR1 and CDR2 sequences are SGHVS and FQNEAQ. The CDR3 spans 14 residues. Trimming at V came to 4 bases and at J to 4 bases, leaving 6 bases not matched to a gene. The CDR3 region has the DNA TGTGCCAGCAGCTCCCAGGGGGTGATCACTGAAGCTTTCTTT. This codes for CASSSQGVITEAFF.

This clonotype was observed a handful of times. The chain recombines TRBV9 with TRBJ2-5, with a possible D match to TRBD2 (6 bases). The CDR3 has 14 amino acids. Germline V gives CDR1 SGDLS, CDR2 YYNGEE. The V gene lost 1 base and the J gene lost 4 bases, with 11 bases spanning the gap. For the CDR3, the DNA is TGTGCCAGCAGCGTATTTGGAGGGAGAGAGACCCAGTACTTC. Its translation is CASSVFGGRETQYF. Full variable domain (missing parts from reference TRBV9 and TRBJ2-5): DSGVTQTPKHLITATGQRVTLRCSPRSGDLSVYWYQQSLDQGLQFLIQYYNGEERAKGNILERFSAQQFPDLHSELNLSSLELGDSALYFCASSVFGGRETQYFGPGTRLLVL.

This clonotype was picked up many times. The V call is TRBV6-5, the J call TRBJ1-2; a weak D match, TRBD1 (5 bases). The CDR3 totals 13 residues. V was clipped by 8 bases and J by 2 bases, with 12 bases between them. The V gene's germline CDR1 is MNHEY and CDR2 SVGAGI. CDR3 region: CASEGAGNYGYTF. The CDR3 DNA reads as TGTGCCAGCGAAGGGGCAGGGAACTATGGCTACACCTTC.

The rearrangement links TRBV20-1 to TRBJ2-7, with 7 positions matching TRBD1. Germline CDR1 reads DFQATT; CDR2 reads SNEGSKA (reference sequence). The ends lost 1 base at V and 5 bases at J; junction bases unmatched: 11. The CDR3 is 15 amino acids. CDR3 in amino acids: CSARAGTGVLNEQYF. CDR3 DNA: TGCAGTGCTAGAGCTGGAACAGGGGTTCTCAACGAGCAGTACTTC.

The chain carries TRBV20-1 and TRBJ2-3; weak D call: TRBD2 (6 bases). Trimming stripped 1 base from V and 0 bases from J, with 11 bases between. The CDR3 has 15 amino acids. Germline CDR1 and CDR2: DFQATT and SNEGSKA (reference sequence). The CDR3, as DNA: TGCAGTGCTAGAGTACTAGCACTTAGCACAGATACGCAGTATTTT. Translated, it gives CSARVLALSTDTQYF.

There are many counts of this clonotype. This chain joins TRBV2 and TRBJ2-7, with 9 bases that match TRBD2. The CDR3 spans 14 residues. The germline CDR1 and CDR2 sequences are SNHLY and FYNNEI. The trim removed 6 bases at V and 6 bases at J, leaving 9 bases unmatched. The CDR3 region is CASSLAGGEFEQYF. CDR3 bases: TGTGCCAGCAGCTTGGCGGGAGGGGAATTCGAGCAGTACTTC.

The sample holds a few counts of this clonotype. The V and J genes are TRBV27 and TRBJ2-7; D could derive from TRBD1 or TRBD2 (7 bases each). The CDR3 runs 15 residues. The germline gives CDR1 MNHEY, CDR2 SMNVEV (reference sequence). V lost 2 bases and J lost 6, with 17 bases in between. The CDR3 sequence: CASSLNSGRGREQYF. CDR3 coding DNA: TGTGCCAGCAGTTTAAATAGTGGGAGGGGGCGCGAGCAGTACTTC.

This clonotype was picked up many times. This chain links TRBV11-2 with TRBJ2-2, with D uncertain. V lost 1 base, J lost 7 bases, and 4 bases lay in between. This CDR3 is built from 12 residues. CDR1 SGHAT and CDR2 FQNNGV come from the germline V gene. CDR3 bases: TGTGCCAGCAGCTTAGGGATCGGGGAGCTGTTTTTT. Its protein product is CASSLGIGELFF.

Ten or more counts support this clonotype. This chain links TRBV20-1 with TRBJ1-1, with D maybe TRBD1 (5 bases). CDR1 DFQATT and CDR2 SNEGSKA come from the germline V gene (reference sequence). The CDR3 has 15 amino acids. The germline V and J ends were trimmed by 1 base and 4 bases, with 16 bases remaining between them. The CDR3 region has the DNA TGCAGTGCTAGAGCAGGGAACGGGGCAAGCACTGAAGCTTTCTTT. This encodes CSARAGNGASTEAFF.

J is TRBJ2-3 and V is TRBV15; perhaps TRBD1 as D (6 bases). This CDR3 is built from 14 residues. Germline-derived CDR1 and CDR2 are LNHNV and YYDKDF (reference sequence). Deletions cut 8 bases from V and 5 bases from J, with 17 bases between. The CDR3 DNA reads as TGTGCCACCCGCCTAGGGGGAGCGGAAGATACGCAGTATTTT. Translating gives CATRLGGAEDTQYF.

The V gene is TRBV10-2, the J gene TRBJ2-6, with 9 positions matching TRBD1. This CDR3 has 17 amino acids. V shed 6 bases, J shed 0 bases, and the junction held 6 bases outside the gene matches. Germline V gene data show CDR1 as WSHSY and CDR2 as SAAADI. CDR3 bases: TGCGCCAGCAGACCGGGACAGGGCACCTCTGGGGCCAACGTCCTGACTTTC. Its protein is CASRPGQGTSGANVLTF.

V is TRBV27 and J is TRBJ2-6; D gene ambiguous. Germline CDR1 is MNHEY and CDR2 is SMNVEV (reference sequence). The CDR3 has 15 amino acids. The V end lost 5 bases, the J end lost 0 bases, and 8 bases lay between the germline ends. The DNA for the CDR3 is TGTGCCAGCAGTCCGACGGTCTCTGGGGCCAACGTCCTGACTTTC. Translation: CASSPTVSGANVLTF.